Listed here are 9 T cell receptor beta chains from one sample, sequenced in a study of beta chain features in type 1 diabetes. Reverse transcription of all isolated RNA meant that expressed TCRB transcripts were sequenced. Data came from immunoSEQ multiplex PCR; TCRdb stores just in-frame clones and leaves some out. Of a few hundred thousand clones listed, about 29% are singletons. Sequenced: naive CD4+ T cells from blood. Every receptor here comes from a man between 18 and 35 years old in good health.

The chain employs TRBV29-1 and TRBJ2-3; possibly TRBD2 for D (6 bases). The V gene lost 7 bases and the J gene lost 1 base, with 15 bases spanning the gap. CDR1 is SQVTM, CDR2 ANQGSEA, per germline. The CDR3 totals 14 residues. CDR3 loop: CSASGTLGTDTQYF. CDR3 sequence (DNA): TGCAGCGCGTCCGGGACTTTAGGCACAGATACGCAGTATTTT.

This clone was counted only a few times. The CDR3 protein is CASSLTAATAGETQYF. The DNA for the CDR3 is TGTGCCAGCAGCTTGACGGCGGCTACGGCAGGAGAGACCCAGTACTTC. The chain employs TRBV5-4 and TRBJ2-5; D is undetermined. V was clipped by 1 base and J by 4 bases, with 17 bases between them. The CDR3 has 16 amino acids. Germline CDR1 reads SGHNT; CDR2 reads YYREEE (reference sequence).

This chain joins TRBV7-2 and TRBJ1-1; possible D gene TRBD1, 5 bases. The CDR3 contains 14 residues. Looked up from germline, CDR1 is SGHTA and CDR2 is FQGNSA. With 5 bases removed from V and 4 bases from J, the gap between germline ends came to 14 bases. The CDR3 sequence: CASSARRGSTEAFF. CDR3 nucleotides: TGTGCCAGCAGCGCCAGAAGGGGAAGCACTGAAGCTTTCTTT.

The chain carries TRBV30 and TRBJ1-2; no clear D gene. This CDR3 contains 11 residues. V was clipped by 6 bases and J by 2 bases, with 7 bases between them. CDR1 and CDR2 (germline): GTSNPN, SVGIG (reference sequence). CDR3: CACGENYGYTF. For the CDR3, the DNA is TGTGCCTGCGGGGAAAACTATGGCTACACCTTC.

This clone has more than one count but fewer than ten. The CDR3 region is CSVEDPGQGENEQFF. For the CDR3, the DNA is TGCAGCGTTGAGGATCCGGGACAGGGAGAGAATGAGCAGTTCTTC. This chain links TRBV29-1 with TRBJ2-1; 9 bases fit TRBD1. The CDR3 spans 15 residues. With V trimmed by 3 bases and J by 7 bases, 10 bases remained unmatched. The germline CDR1 and CDR2 sequences are SQVTM and ANQGSEA.

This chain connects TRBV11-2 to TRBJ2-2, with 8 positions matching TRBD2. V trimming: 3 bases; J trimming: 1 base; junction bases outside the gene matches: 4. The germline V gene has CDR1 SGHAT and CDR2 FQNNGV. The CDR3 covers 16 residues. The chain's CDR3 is CASSFRLARNTGELFF. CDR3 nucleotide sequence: TGTGCCAGCAGCTTCCGACTAGCGAGGAACACCGGGGAGCTGTTTTTT.

CDR3: CAISDGPTYEQYF. The CDR3 DNA sequence: TGTGCCATCAGTGATGGTCCTACCTACGAGCAGTACTTC. The chain has TRBV10-3 and TRBJ2-7; no clear D gene. Germline V lookup: CDR1 ENHRY, CDR2 SYGVKD. The CDR3 sequence is 13 residues long. V lost 3 bases to trimming and J lost 2 bases, with 8 bases between them.

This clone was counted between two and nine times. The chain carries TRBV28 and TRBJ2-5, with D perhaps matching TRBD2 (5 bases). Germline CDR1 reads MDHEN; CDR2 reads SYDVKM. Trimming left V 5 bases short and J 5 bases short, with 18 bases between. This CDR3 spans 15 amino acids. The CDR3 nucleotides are TGTGCCAGCAGTGGTAAGACCACGTGGGAGGAGACCCAGTACTTC. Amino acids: CASSGKTTWEETQYF.

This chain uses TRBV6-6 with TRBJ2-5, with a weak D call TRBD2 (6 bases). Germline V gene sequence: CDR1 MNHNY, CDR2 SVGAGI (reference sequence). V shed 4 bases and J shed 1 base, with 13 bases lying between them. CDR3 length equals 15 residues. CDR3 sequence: CASSSGGLAQETQYF. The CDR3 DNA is TGTGCCAGCAGTTCCGGAGGGCTAGCCCAAGAGACCCAGTACTTC.